This T cell receptor beta chain was identified in a study of T cell repertoires in cytomegalovirus infection. Study details: A matching HLA type, together with CMV infection, was signaled by public TCR beta signatures.

MiXCR, applied by TCRdb to the reads, yields one record per CDR3 protein. The sample shows 300,000 to 400,000 distinct CDR3 sequences, roughly 20% of them seen only once. Of note for this clonotype: Its matching antigen is unknown.

Trimming cost V 5 bases and J 1 base; bases outside gene matches: 9. The CDR3 contains 16 residues. The germline V gene encodes CDR1 SGHDN and CDR2 FVKESK. Study-level results: Based on cumulative public TCR beta family frequency, carriers of CMV plus the relevant HLA were identified.

The sequence was obtained from a human donor in good health (CMV status not recorded). Some clones in this sample may be carry-over from other donors' samples. The sequenced sample was PBMCs. The gene calls are TRBV14 and TRBJ2-7, with 9 bases lining up with TRBD1. CDR3 DNA: TGTGCCAGCAGCATATGGGGACAGGGTGGATCCTACGAGCAGTACTTC. This encodes CASSIWGQGGSYEQYF.